Listed below are T cell receptor beta chains from one sample, sequenced in a study of PD-L1 blockade in urothelial cancer. Profiled with immunoSEQ multiplex PCR; TCRdb holds only in-frame clones, not every one. The table lists about 29,000 clones, around nine tenths of them singletons. Sequenced material: PBMCs, taken around atezolizumab (anti-PD-L1) treatment. The receptors here all came from a man aged 45-65 years with urothelial cancer. CDR3s include the opening cysteine and the closing phenylalanine or tryptophan. D genes are given only for firm matches. Clone size is stated in some rows and not others, as once, few, many or a class when expanded.

V gene	clone size	D gene	J gene	CDR3 DNA	CDR3 protein
TRBV29-1	-	-	TRBJ1-2	TGCAGCGGAGGAGGGAGTACAGGAAGTGGTGGCTACACCTTC	CSGGGSTGSGGYTF
TRBV2	-	-	TRBJ2-5	TGTGCCAGCAGTGGGCTAGCCCTTGAAGAGACCCAGTACTTC	CASSGLALEETQYF
TRBV5-5	-	-	TRBJ1-2	TGTGCCAGCAGCTTAGAGGGGGGGCGAAGCTATGGCTACACCTTC	CASSLEGGRSYGYTF
TRBV5-1	few	-	TRBJ1-1	TGCGCCAGCAGCTTGGACAGGGTGAACACTGAAGCTTTCTTT	CASSLDRVNTEAFF
TRBV5-1	once	-	TRBJ2-1	TGCGCCAGCAGCCCAGGGGACCGGGACTCCTACAATGAGCAGTTCTTC	CASSPGDRDSYNEQFF
TRBV18	-	-	TRBJ2-3	TGTGCCAGCTCACTCCGGGAGACCTACACAGATACGCAGTATTTT	CASSLRETYTDTQYF
TRBV30	-	-	TRBJ2-7	TGTGCACTTTGCCGGTCCACCAACGCGATTGAGCAGTACTTC	CALCRSTNAIEQYF
TRBV21-1	-	-	TRBJ2-1	TGTGCCAGCAGCACCCCCCTCTTCTTGACTAGCGGGAGGAGGTCCTACAATGAGCAGTTCTTC	CASSTPLFLTSGRRSYNEQFF
TRBV28	once	-	TRBJ2-7	TGTGCCAGCAGTTTGGTGGGAAACAGGGCCTACGAGCAGTACTTC	CASSLVGNRAYEQYF
TRBV9	-	TRBD1	TRBJ2-3	TGTGCCAGCAGCGTAGGATTGGTTGGGGGACAGGGGTCTGATACGCAGTATTTT	CASSVGLVGGQGSDTQYF
TRBV9	-	TRBD1	TRBJ2-2	TGTGCCAGCAGCGTAGTAAGGACAGGGGGCCAGACCGGGGAGCTGTTTTTT	CASSVVRTGGQTGELFF
TRBV27	-	-	TRBJ2-1	TGTGCCAGCAGGGTGGAGGGCCGGTCCTACAATGAGCAGTTCTTC	CASRVEGRSYNEQFF
TRBV18	-	-	TRBJ2-5	TGTGCCAGCTCCACACCCCAAGAGACCCAGTACTTC	CASSTPQETQYF
TRBV5-1	-	-	TRBJ2-5	TGCGCCAGCAGCTGGAGGGAGACCCAGTACTTC	CASSWRETQYF
TRBV27	-	TRBD1	TRBJ2-5	TGTGCCAGCAGTACTCAGACGACAGGGGGCTGGGAGACCCAGTACTTC	CASSTQTTGGWETQYF
TRBV7-9	-	-	TRBJ2-7	TGTGCCAGCAGCTATGAGGGGGGGGAGCAGTACTTC	CASSYEGGEQYF
TRBV18	-	TRBD2	TRBJ2-2	TGTGCCAGCTCACCACTAGCGGGAACCGGGGAGCTGTTTTTT	CASSPLAGTGELFF
TRBV5-1	-	TRBD1	TRBJ2-7	TGCGCCAGCAGCCCTACTGCTATTTCCGGGACAGGGGGTACCTACGAGCAGTACTTC	CASSPTAISGTGGTYEQYF
TRBV7-9	-	TRBD1	TRBJ2-5	TGTGCCAGCAGCAGCGGACAGGGGGGGACCCAGTACTTC	CASSSGQGGTQYF
TRBV6-5	-	-	TRBJ2-2	TGTGCCAGCAGTTACTTGGGGCAGAGGAACACCGGGGAGCTGTTTTTT	CASSYLGQRNTGELFF
TRBV7-9	-	TRBD1	TRBJ2-1	TGTGCCAGCAGCCTGAACGACAGGGGGCCTTACAATGAGCAGTTCTTC	CASSLNDRGPYNEQFF
TRBV7-3	once	-	TRBJ2-7	TGTGCCAGCAAGCGGACGTCGAGCTCCTACGAGCAGTACTTC	CASKRTSSSYEQYF
TRBV2	-	TRBD1	TRBJ2-6	TGTGCCAGCAAACAGGGGAGCTCTGGGGCCAACGTCCTGACTTTC	CASKQGSSGANVLTF
TRBV10-1	-	TRBD2	TRBJ2-2	TGCGCCAGCAGTGATGGGACTAGCGGGCGGGGGAACACCGGGGAGCTGTTTTTT	CASSDGTSGRGNTGELFF
TRBV27	-	-	TRBJ1-1	TGTGCCAGCAGTCTAGAGGGCACAGGGCCACTGAACACTGAAGCTTTCTTT	CASSLEGTGPLNTEAFF
TRBV5-1	-	-	TRBJ2-1	TGCGCCAGCAGCTTGGAAAGGGGTCAGGGGCAGTTCTTC	CASSLERGQGQFF
TRBV10-2	few	TRBD2	TRBJ2-7	TGCGCCAGCAGTAGGACTAGCGGGGGAGCTTACTCCTACGAGCAGTACTTC	CASSRTSGGAYSYEQYF
TRBV30	-	TRBD1	TRBJ1-5	TGTGCCTGGAGTAGCCACAGGGGAGGCAATCAGCCCCAGCATTTT	CAWSSHRGGNQPQHF
TRBV6-5	-	TRBD1	TRBJ1-2	TGTGCCAGCAGTATCCAGCAGGGGGCTCGGTATGGCTACACCTTC	CASSIQQGARYGYTF
TRBV27	-	TRBD2	TRBJ2-1	TGTGCCAGCAGGGGGACTAGCGGCTCCTACAATGAGCAGTTCTTC	CASRGTSGSYNEQFF
TRBV5-6	-	TRBD2	TRBJ2-1	TGTGCCAGCAGCCGGACTAGCAATGAGCAGTTCTTC	CASSRTSNEQFF
TRBV7-9	-	-	TRBJ2-5	TGTGCCAGCAGCTTATTACAAGAGACCCAGTACTTC	CASSLLQETQYF
TRBV5-4	-	-	TRBJ1-1	TGTGCCAGCGGCACTGGTAGCCGGACTGAAGCTTTCTTT	CASGTGSRTEAFF
TRBV5-1	-	-	TRBJ1-1	TGCGCCAGCAGCTTGGGGACATTGAACACTGAAGCTTTCTTT	CASSLGTLNTEAFF
TRBV2	-	TRBD1	TRBJ1-2	TGTGCCAGCAGTGAGACAGGGTTCTATGGCTACACCTTC	CASSETGFYGYTF
TRBV15	-	-	TRBJ1-2	TGTGCCACCAGCAACAAAAAGCGGACAGTTAACTATGGCTACACCTTC	CATSNKKRTVNYGYTF
TRBV7-3	-	TRBD1	TRBJ2-5	TGTGCCAGCAGCCCGGGACAGCTCCAGGCCCAGTACTTC	CASSPGQLQAQYF
TRBV28	few	-	TRBJ2-7	TGTGCCAGCAGGACTGTACGCTCCTACGAGCAGTACTTC	CASRTVRSYEQYF
TRBV9	-	TRBD1	TRBJ2-1	TGTGCCAGCAGCGGATGGGACAGAAACAATGAGCAGTTCTTC	CASSGWDRNNEQFF
TRBV28	-	-	TRBJ1-5	TGTGCCAGCAGTGTCCCGACAGCCTCCAACAATCAGCCCCAGCATTTT	CASSVPTASNNQPQHF
TRBV6-6	-	TRBD1	TRBJ2-1	TGTGCCAGCAGTTACTCGAGGGACAGAGATTACAATGAGCAGTTCTTC	CASSYSRDRDYNEQFF
TRBV7-7	-	-	TRBJ2-2	TGTGCCAGCAGCTTAGGCCAGGGAGGAGGCACCGGGGAGCTGTTTTTT	CASSLGQGGGTGELFF
TRBV28	-	-	TRBJ1-5	TGTGCCAGCAGTTTAAGAGGGGGGGGCAATCAGCCCCAGCATTTT	CASSLRGGGNQPQHF
TRBV7-2	-	TRBD1	TRBJ1-3	TGTGCCAGCAGCTCGGACAGGGGTCCGGGAAACACCATATATTTT	CASSSDRGPGNTIYF
TRBV27	-	-	TRBJ1-4	TGTGCCAGCAGTTTATTGGGGGGAGGGGGACTGTTTTTT	CASSLLGGGGLFF
TRBV27	-	-	TRBJ2-7	TGTGCCAGCAGTTTATCGAGACAATCGACGTCCTACGAGCAGTACTTC	CASSLSRQSTSYEQYF
TRBV7-3	-	TRBD1	TRBJ2-1	TGTGCCAGCAGCGCGTACAGGGGGCCCTACAATGAGCAGTTCTTC	CASSAYRGPYNEQFF
TRBV7-8	-	-	TRBJ2-5	TGTGCCAGCAGCACCCCAGGGCAAGCAGAGACCCAGTACTTC	CASSTPGQAETQYF
TRBV2	-	TRBD2	TRBJ2-2	TGTGCCAGCAGCGAACTCCCTAGCGGGGTCGGGGAGCTGTTTTTT	CASSELPSGVGELFF
TRBV13	-	-	TRBJ1-6	TGTGCCAGCAGCCGACAGGCAAACATAGCCCCCCTCCACTTT	CASSRQANIAPLHF
TRBV5-1	-	-	TRBJ2-5	TGCGCCAGCAGCTTGAGGGGGGGGGCCAAAGAGACCCAGTACTTC	CASSLRGGAKETQYF
TRBV6-4	-	-	TRBJ2-2	TGTGCCAGCAGTGACCTGGAGGACACCGGGGAGCTGTTTTTT	CASSDLEDTGELFF
TRBV6-5	-	TRBD1	TRBJ1-5	TGTGCCAGCAGTTACGACAGGGATCAGCCCCAGCATTTT	CASSYDRDQPQHF
TRBV6-5	-	TRBD2	TRBJ2-1	TGTGCCAGCAAGAGCGGGGGGGCCTACAATGAGCAGTTCTTC	CASKSGGAYNEQFF
TRBV12-1	-	-	TRBJ1-2	TGTGCCAGCAACGGGGACAGAAAACCGGGGGGCTACACCTTC	CASNGDRKPGGYTF